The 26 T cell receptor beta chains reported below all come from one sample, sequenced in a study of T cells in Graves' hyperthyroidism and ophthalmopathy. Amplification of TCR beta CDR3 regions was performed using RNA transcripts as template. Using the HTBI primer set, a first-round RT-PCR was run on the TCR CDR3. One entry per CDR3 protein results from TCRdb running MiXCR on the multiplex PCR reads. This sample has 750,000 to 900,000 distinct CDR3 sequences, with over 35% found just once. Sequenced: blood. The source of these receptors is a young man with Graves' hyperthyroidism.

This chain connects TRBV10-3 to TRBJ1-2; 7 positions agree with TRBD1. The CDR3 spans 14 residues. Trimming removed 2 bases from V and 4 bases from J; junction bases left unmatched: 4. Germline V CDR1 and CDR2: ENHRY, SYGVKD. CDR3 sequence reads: CAISEETGIYGYTF. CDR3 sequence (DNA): TGTGCCATCAGTGAGGAGACAGGGATCTATGGCTACACCTTC.

As DNA, the CDR3 is TGTGCCAGCAGCCGACAGGTTATATCGGGGGCCAACGTCCTGACTTTC. Its translation is CASSRQVISGANVLTF. The chain employs TRBV5-4 and TRBJ2-6, with TRBD1 as a possible D gene (6 bases). The CDR3 is 16 amino acids. Germline CDR1 and CDR2: SGHNT and YYREEE (reference sequence). V lost 4 bases to trimming and J lost 4 bases, with 15 bases between them.

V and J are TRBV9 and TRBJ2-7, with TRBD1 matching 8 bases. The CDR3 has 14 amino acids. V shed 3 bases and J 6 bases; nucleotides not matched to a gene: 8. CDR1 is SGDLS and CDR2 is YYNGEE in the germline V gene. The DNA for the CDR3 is TGTGCCAGCAGCGGTCCCGGGACAGGACCCGAGCAGTACTTC. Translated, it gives CASSGPGTGPEQYF.

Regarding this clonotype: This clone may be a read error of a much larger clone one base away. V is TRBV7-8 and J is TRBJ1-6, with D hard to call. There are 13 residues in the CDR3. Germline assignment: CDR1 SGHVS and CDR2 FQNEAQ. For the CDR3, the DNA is TGTGCCAACAGCGGAGCGCTGGATTCACCCCTCCACTTT. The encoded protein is CANSGALDSPLHF.

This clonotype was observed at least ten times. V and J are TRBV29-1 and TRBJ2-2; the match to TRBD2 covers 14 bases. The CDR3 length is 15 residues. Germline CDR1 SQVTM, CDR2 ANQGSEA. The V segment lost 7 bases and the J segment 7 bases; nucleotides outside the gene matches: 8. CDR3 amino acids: CSAGGLAGAVGELFF. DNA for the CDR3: TGCAGCGCAGGGGGACTAGCGGGAGCCGTCGGGGAGCTGTTTTTT.

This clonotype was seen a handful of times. CDR3 DNA sequence: TGTGCCAGCAGCCCGGGAGGGGCGAAGAACACTGAAGCTTTCTTT. Translating it yields CASSPGGAKNTEAFF. V gene TRBV7-3 combines with J gene TRBJ1-1, with D maybe TRBD1 (5 bases). V shed 5 bases and J shed 1 base, with 14 bases lying between them. This CDR3 spans 15 amino acids. Germline assignment: CDR1 SGHTA and CDR2 FQGTGA.

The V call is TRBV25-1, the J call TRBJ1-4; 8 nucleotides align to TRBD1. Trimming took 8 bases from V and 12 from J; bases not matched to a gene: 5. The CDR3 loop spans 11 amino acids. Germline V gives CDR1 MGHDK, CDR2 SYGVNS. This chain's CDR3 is CASADRVELFF. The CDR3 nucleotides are TGTGCCAGCGCGGACAGGGTCGAACTGTTTTTT. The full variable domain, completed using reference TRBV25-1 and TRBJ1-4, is EADIYQTPRYLVIGTGKKITLECSQTMGHDKMYWYQQDPGMELHLIHYSYGVNSTEKGDLSSESTVSRIRTEHFPLTLESARPSHTSQYLCASADRVELFFGSGTQLSVL.

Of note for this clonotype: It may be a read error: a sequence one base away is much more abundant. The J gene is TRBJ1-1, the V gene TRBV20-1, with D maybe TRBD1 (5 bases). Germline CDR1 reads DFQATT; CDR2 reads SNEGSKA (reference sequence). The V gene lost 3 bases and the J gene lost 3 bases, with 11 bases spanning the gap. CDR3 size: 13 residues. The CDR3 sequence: CSASGGAHTEAFF. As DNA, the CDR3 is TGCAGTGCTAGTGGCGGGGCCCACACTGAAGCTTTCTTT.

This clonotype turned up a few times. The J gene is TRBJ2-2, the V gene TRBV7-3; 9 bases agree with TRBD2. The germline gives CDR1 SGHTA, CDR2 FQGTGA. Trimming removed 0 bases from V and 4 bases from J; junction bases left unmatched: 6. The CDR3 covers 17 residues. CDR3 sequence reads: CASSLTSGSGSTGELFF. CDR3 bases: TGTGCCAGCAGCTTAACTAGCGGGAGTGGGAGCACCGGGGAGCTGTTTTTT.

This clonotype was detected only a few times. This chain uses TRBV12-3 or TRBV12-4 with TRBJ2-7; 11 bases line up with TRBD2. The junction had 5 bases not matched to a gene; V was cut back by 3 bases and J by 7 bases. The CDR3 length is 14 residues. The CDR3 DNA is TGTGCCAGCAGTTTTAGCGGGAGGGGAGAAGAGCAGTACTTC. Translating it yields CASSFSGRGEEQYF.

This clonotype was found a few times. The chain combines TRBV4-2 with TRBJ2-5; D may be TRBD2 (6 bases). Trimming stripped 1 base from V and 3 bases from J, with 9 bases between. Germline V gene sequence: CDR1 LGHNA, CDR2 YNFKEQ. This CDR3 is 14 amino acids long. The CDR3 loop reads CASSQAQREETQYF. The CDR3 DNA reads TGTGCCAGCAGCCAAGCCCAGCGGGAAGAGACCCAGTACTTC.

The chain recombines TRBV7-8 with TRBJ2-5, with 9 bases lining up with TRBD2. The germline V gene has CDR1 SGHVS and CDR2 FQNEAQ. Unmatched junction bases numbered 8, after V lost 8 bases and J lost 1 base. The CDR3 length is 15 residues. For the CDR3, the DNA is TGTGCCAGCTCCGAAGCGGGGGGTTCCCAAGAGACCCAGTACTTC. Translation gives CASSEAGGSQETQYF.

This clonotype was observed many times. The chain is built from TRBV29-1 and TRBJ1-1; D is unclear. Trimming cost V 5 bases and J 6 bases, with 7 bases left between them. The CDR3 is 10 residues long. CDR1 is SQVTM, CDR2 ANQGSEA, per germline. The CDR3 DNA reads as TGCAGCGTTCTGACCCCTGAAGCTTTCTTT. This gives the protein CSVLTPEAFF.

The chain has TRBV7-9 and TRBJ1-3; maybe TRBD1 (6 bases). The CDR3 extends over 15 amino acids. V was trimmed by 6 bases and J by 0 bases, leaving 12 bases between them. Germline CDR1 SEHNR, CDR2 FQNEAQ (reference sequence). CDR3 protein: CASRRQENSGNTIYF. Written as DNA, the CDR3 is TGTGCCAGCAGGCGACAGGAGAACTCTGGAAACACCATATATTTT.

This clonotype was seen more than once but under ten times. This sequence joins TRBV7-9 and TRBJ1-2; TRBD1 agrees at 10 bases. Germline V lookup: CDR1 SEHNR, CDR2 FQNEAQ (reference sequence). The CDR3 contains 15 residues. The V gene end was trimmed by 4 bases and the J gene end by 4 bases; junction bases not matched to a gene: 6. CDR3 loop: CASSSLTGGSYGYTF. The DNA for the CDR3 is TGTGCCAGCAGCTCCCTGACAGGGGGCAGCTATGGCTACACCTTC.

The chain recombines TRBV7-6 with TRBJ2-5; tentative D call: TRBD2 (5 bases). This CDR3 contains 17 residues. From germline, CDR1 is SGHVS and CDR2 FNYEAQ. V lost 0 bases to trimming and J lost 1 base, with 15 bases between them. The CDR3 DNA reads TGTGCCAGCAGCTTAGCCAGCGGAGTCAGGCTCCAAGAGACCCAGTACTTC. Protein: CASSLASGVRLQETQYF.

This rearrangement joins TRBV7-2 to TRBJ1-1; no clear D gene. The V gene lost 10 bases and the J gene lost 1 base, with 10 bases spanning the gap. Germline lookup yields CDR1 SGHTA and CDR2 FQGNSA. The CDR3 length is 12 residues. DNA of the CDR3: TGTGCCAACAGTCCACCGAACACTGAAGCTTTCTTT. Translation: CANSPPNTEAFF.

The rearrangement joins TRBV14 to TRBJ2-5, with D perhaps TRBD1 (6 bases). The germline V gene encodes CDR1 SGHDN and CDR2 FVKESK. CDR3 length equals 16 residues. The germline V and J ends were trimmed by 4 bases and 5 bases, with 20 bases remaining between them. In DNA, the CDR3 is TGTGCCAGCAGCCTGCGAGACAGGCTGGGGGTGGAGACCCAGTACTTC. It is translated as CASSLRDRLGVETQYF.

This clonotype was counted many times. CDR3 coding DNA: TGTGCCAGCAGCGTAAGCCCTGCCTCAGGGGAGACCCAGTACTTC. It specifies CASSVSPASGETQYF. The V gene is TRBV9, the J gene TRBJ2-5; tentatively, D is TRBD1 (5 bases). This CDR3 region has 15 residues. Trimming took off 1 base at V and 5 bases at J, with 15 bases between the two ends. Germline CDR1 is SGDLS and CDR2 is YYNGEE. Together with reference TRBV9 and TRBJ2-5, the CDR3 gives the full variable domain: DSGVTQTPKHLITATGQRVTLRCSPRSGDLSVYWYQQSLDQGLQFLIQYYNGEERAKGNILERFSAQQFPDLHSELNLSSLELGDSALYFCASSVSPASGETQYFGPGTRLLVL.

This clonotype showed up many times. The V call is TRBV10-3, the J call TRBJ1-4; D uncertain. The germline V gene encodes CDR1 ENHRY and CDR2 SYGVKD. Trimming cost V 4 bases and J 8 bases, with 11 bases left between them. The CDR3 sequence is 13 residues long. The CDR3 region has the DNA TGTGCCATCAGTGCTCGGGAAGGGGAAAAACTGTTTTTT. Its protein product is CAISAREGEKLFF.

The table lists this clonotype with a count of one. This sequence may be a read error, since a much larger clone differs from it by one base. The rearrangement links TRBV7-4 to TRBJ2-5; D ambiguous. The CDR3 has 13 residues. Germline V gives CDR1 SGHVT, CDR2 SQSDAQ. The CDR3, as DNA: TGTGCCAGGAGCTCACGGGTGCTAGAGACCCAGTACTTC. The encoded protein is CARSSRVLETQYF.

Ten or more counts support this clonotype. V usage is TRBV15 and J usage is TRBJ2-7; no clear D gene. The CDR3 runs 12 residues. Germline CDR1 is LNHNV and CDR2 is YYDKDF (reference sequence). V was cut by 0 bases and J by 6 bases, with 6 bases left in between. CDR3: CATSRDRFEQYF. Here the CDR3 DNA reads TGTGCCACCAGCAGAGATCGGTTCGAGCAGTACTTC. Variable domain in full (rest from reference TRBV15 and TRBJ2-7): DAMVIQNPRYQVTQFGKPVTLSCSQTLNHNVMYWYQQKSSQAPKLLFHYYDKDFNNEADTPDNFQSRRPNTSFCFLDIRSPGLGDTAMYLCATSRDRFEQYFGPGTRLTVT.

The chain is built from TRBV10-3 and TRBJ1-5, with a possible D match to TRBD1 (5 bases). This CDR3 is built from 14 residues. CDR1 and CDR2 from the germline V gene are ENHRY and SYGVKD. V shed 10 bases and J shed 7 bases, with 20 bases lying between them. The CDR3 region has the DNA TGTGCCACCGGGACCCCGGGATTAGAGCAGCCCCAGCATTTT. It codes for CATGTPGLEQPQHF.

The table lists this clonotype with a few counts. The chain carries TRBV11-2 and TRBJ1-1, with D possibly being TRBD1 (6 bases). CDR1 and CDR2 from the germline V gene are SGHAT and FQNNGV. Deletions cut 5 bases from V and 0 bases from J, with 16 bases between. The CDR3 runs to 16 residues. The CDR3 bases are TGTGCCAGCAGCCAAGCAGGGGACTACATGAACACTGAAGCTTTCTTT. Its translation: CASSQAGDYMNTEAFF.

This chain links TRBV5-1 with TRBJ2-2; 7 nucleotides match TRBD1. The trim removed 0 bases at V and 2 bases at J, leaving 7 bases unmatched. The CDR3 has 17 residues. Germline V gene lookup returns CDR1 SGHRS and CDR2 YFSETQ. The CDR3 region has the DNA TGCGCCAGCAGCTTGGGTGACAGGGAGCCTAACACCGGGGAGCTGTTTTTT. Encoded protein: CASSLGDREPNTGELFF.

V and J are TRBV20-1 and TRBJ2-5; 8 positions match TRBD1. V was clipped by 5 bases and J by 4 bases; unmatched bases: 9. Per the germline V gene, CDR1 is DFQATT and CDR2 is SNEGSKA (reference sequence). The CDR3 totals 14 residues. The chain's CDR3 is CSAPSDRARETQYF. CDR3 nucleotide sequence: TGCAGTGCTCCCTCGGACAGGGCCCGAGAGACCCAGTACTTC.